This entry lists 8 T cell receptor beta chains sequenced from one sample in a study of CD8+CD57+ T cells in acquired aplastic anemia. The study profiled TCR beta VDJ and CDR3 using genomic DNA as template. One entry per CDR3 protein, called by TCRdb with MiXCR from the reads. This repertoire shows around 180,000 distinct CDR3 sequences, 63% found once; its top ten account for about 48%. The sequenced sample was sorted CD4+, CD8+, or CD8+CD57+ T cells (not recorded which) from PBMCs. Every receptor here comes from a human donor in good health.

The chain employs TRBV10-3 and TRBJ2-1, with D hard to call. Germline V gene sequence: CDR1 ENHRY, CDR2 SYGVKD. V was cut by 6 bases and J by 6 bases, with 15 bases left in between. The CDR3 has 14 residues. The CDR3 bases are TGTGCCATCAGGAGAGACACCGTCCGCAATGAGCAGTTCTTC. The encoded protein is CAIRRDTVRNEQFF.

This clonotype was seen ten or more times. The chain recombines TRBV4-2 with TRBJ1-2, with a weak D call TRBD1 (6 bases). Per germline, CDR1 LGHNA and CDR2 YNFKEQ. There are 13 residues in the CDR3. V lost 4 bases and J 5 bases, leaving 11 bases between the germline ends. DNA for the CDR3: TGTGCCAGCAGCCCCAGGGACAATTATGGCTACACCTTC. Translating gives CASSPRDNYGYTF.

This sequence joins TRBV20-1 and TRBJ1-1; a possible D gene is TRBD1 (5 bases). This CDR3 comprises 13 residues. V was clipped by 1 base and J by 6 bases, with 12 bases between them. In germline, CDR1 is DFQATT, CDR2 SNEGSKA (reference sequence). CDR3 residues: CSARVTATAEAFF. CDR3 coding DNA: TGCAGTGCTAGAGTTACCGCGACAGCTGAAGCTTTCTTT.

This sequence joins TRBV20-1 and TRBJ1-6, with D possibly TRBD1 on 5 matching bases. The germline V gene encodes CDR1 DFQATT and CDR2 SNEGSKA (reference sequence). V lost 5 bases to trimming and J lost 0 bases, with 23 bases between them. The CDR3 loop spans 19 amino acids. CDR3 loop: CSAPQIRGTRSSYNSPLHF. In nucleotides, the CDR3 is TGCAGTGCTCCCCAGATTCGGGGGACCAGGAGCTCCTATAATTCACCCCTCCACTTT.

As for this clonotype: This is likely a read error, given that the CDR3 carries no conserved phenylalanine or tryptophan at its end. The rearrangement uses TRBV27 and TRBJ1-5; TRBD1 might be the D (6 bases). From germline, CDR1 is MNHEY and CDR2 SMNVEV (reference sequence). The CDR3 runs 14 residues. Trimming cost V 2 bases and J 3 bases, with 8 bases left between them. In DNA form, the CDR3 reads TGTGCCAGCAGTTTAGCAGGGGACAATCAGCCCCAGCATATT. The encoded protein is CASSLAGDNQPQHI.

The rearrangement joins TRBV29-1 to TRBJ1-3; D might be TRBD1 (5 bases). The CDR3 contains 14 residues. Germline values: CDR1 SQVTM, CDR2 ANQGSEA. V dropped 6 bases and J dropped 0 bases, with 12 bases sitting between them. The DNA for the CDR3 is TGCAGCGTGGGGGAAAGCAACTCTGGAAACACCATATATTTT. Its translation: CSVGESNSGNTIYF.

This clonotype was picked up a small number of times. The rearrangement uses TRBV7-3 and TRBJ2-7; 8 bases match TRBD1. Germline trimming cut 3 bases from V and 7 bases from J; bases unmatched to any gene: 2. This CDR3 has 12 residues. Germline CDR1 SGHTA, CDR2 FQGTGA. DNA of the CDR3: TGTGCCAGCAGCTTTACAGGGGGTGAGCAGTACTTC. Protein: CASSFTGGEQYF.

As concerns this clonotype: Just one base apart from a much larger clone, this may be a read error. The CDR3 end shows no conserved phenylalanine or tryptophan, and so a read error is likely. V gene TRBV4-1 combines with J gene TRBJ1-3; D uncertain. The V end lost 0 bases, the J end lost 3 bases, and 9 bases lay between the germline ends. The CDR3 contains 15 residues. The germline V gene has CDR1 MGHRA and CDR2 YSYEKL. This CDR3 is CASSQDPGDGNTIYL. Written as DNA, the CDR3 is TGCGCCAGCAGCCAAGATCCCGGGGATGGAAACACCATATATCTT.